Given below is one T cell receptor (beta chain) in context. Seattle participants joined during active infection and were tracked over time. The sample is drawn from a study of blood T cell repertoires in COVID-19. Clones were read by immunoSEQ multiplex PCR, and TCRdb kept only the in-frame ones, dropping some. Here the sample spans 300,000 to 350,000 clones, around nine tenths being singletons. Sequenced input: peripheral blood. This receptor was obtained from a woman aged 70-85 years with COVID-19, enrolled during active disease.

CDR3 region: CASSTGRPNEKLFF. CDR3 bases: TGTGCCAGTTCAACGGGTAGACCTAATGAAAAACTGTTTTTT. V usage is TRBV19 and J usage is TRBJ1-4, with D uncertain. Trimming pared 8 bases from V and 3 bases from J, leaving 13 bases between. The CDR3 is 14 residues long. Germline V CDR1 and CDR2: LNHDA, SQIVND (reference sequence).